What follows are 28 T cell receptor beta chains derived from one specimen sequenced in a study of shared clonotypes between healthy human individuals. CD45RO-negative CD8 cells positively selected for CCR7 made up the naive population, which excluded terminally differentiated effector memory CD45RA+ cells. Libraries were prepared by immunoSEQ multiplex PCR; TCRdb keeps only in-frame clonotypes and omits some of them. Here the sample spans over 2,000,000 clones, approximately 92% being singletons. Sequencing used naive CD8+ T cells from PBMCs. These receptors were collected from a man younger than 30 in good health. Some clones in this sample may be carry-over from other donors' samples.

As concerns this clone: Given a much more abundant clone one base away, this may be a read error. V gene TRBV5-4 combines with J gene TRBJ2-2; D ambiguous. The CDR3 runs 11 residues. The germline gives CDR1 SGHNT, CDR2 YYREEE (reference sequence). V was trimmed by 4 bases and J by 2 bases, leaving 0 bases between them. The CDR3 DNA follows: TGTGCCAGCAGCAACACCGGGGAGCTGTTTTTT. It yields the protein CASSNTGELFF.

This rearrangement joins TRBV9 to TRBJ2-3, with 9 bases that match TRBD2. Germline assignment: CDR1 SGDLS and CDR2 YYNGEE. V lost 0 bases to trimming and J lost 1 base; unmatched junction nucleotides: 6. The CDR3 runs 17 residues. CDR3 sequence: CASSVGGRGSGTDTQYF. For the CDR3, the DNA is TGTGCCAGCAGCGTAGGCGGGAGGGGATCGGGCACAGATACGCAGTATTTT.

Concerning this clone itself: At the DNA level, this CDR3 is encoded by other sequences in the same sample as well. The CDR3 DNA is TGTGCCAGCAGCCCCGGGGGAGGCACCGGGGAGCTGTTTTTT. It codes for CASSPGGGTGELFF. This chain uses TRBV6-5 with TRBJ2-2; TRBD2 is a possible D gene (6 bases). The CDR3 consists of 14 residues. Trimming removed 6 bases at V and 4 bases at J, with 12 bases between. Germline lookup yields CDR1 MNHEY and CDR2 SVGAGI.

V gene TRBV27 combines with J gene TRBJ2-7; 8 nucleotides line up with TRBD1. The germline CDR1 and CDR2 sequences are MNHEY and SMNVEV (reference sequence). CDR3 length: 11 residues. The ends lost 7 bases at V and 7 bases at J; junction bases unmatched: 3. The CDR3 coding sequence is TGTGCCAGCAAAACAGGGGGAGAGCAGTACTTC. Residues: CASKTGGEQYF.

This clone was seen only once. The V call is TRBV27, the J call TRBJ2-1, with unresolved D. The CDR3 contains 14 residues. V was clipped by 5 bases and J by 6 bases, with 14 bases between them. Looked up from germline, CDR1 is MNHEY and CDR2 is SMNVEV (reference sequence). The CDR3 reads CASSTLKTTNEQFF. In DNA form, the CDR3 reads TGTGCCAGCAGTACATTAAAAACTACCAATGAGCAGTTCTTC.

This clone is a singleton in its sample. The gene calls are TRBV11-2 and TRBJ2-3; TRBD2 agrees at 9 bases. CDR3 length: 16 amino acids. Germline lookup yields CDR1 SGHAT and CDR2 FQNNGV. Germline trimming cut 4 bases from V and 3 bases from J; bases unmatched to any gene: 8. The CDR3 sequence is CASSSPAAGGTDTQYF. As DNA, the CDR3 is TGTGCCAGCAGCTCCCCCGCTGCGGGAGGGACAGATACGCAGTATTTT.

In its sample, this clone was seen once. V usage is TRBV7-6 and J usage is TRBJ1-1, with TRBD1 matching 8 bases. The ends lost 5 bases at V and 0 bases at J; junction bases unmatched: 8. The CDR3 has 16 residues. Per the germline V gene, CDR1 is SGHVS and CDR2 is FNYEAQ. CDR3 residues: CASSLRTGLMNTEAFF. The CDR3 nucleotides read TGTGCCAGCAGCCTCCGGACAGGGCTCATGAACACTGAAGCTTTCTTT.

This clone was observed once. The rearrangement links TRBV7-9 to TRBJ2-7, with 8 positions matching TRBD1. Germline V gene data show CDR1 as SEHNR and CDR2 as FQNEAQ (reference sequence). CDR3 length: 15 amino acids. The V and J ends lost 8 bases and 3 bases, in that order; junction bases with no gene match: 12. CDR3 coding DNA: TGTGCCAGCGAAGGCCGCGGGACAGGTGTCTACGAGCAGTACTTC. This translates into CASEGRGTGVYEQYF.

The chain is built from TRBV7-6 and TRBJ1-2; 7 nucleotides match TRBD1. The germline gives CDR1 SGHVS, CDR2 FNYEAQ. This CDR3 spans 15 amino acids. V lost 1 base to trimming and J lost 3 bases; unmatched junction nucleotides: 5. The CDR3 coding sequence is TGTGCCAGCAGCTTAGGGAGACAGGGATACTATGGCTACACCTTC. This sequence encodes CASSLGRQGYYGYTF.

This clone was recorded a few times. The CDR3 coding sequence is TGTGCCAGCAGTTTGGCCGGCTTCGCAACCGACCCTCGTGGCTACACCTTC. Encoded protein: CASSLAGFATDPRGYTF. This sequence joins TRBV27 and TRBJ1-2; D unclear. Trimming shortened V by 3 bases and J by 7 bases, and 24 bases separated the two germline ends. Germline CDR1 and CDR2: MNHEY and SMNVEV (reference sequence). The CDR3 has 17 amino acids.

The gene calls are TRBV25-1 and TRBJ2-2, with D hard to call. This CDR3 is 15 amino acids long. The germline CDR1 and CDR2 sequences are MGHDK and SYGVNS. Trimming took 3 bases from V and 4 from J, leaving 12 bases between them. DNA for the CDR3: TGTGCCAGCAGTGAGTGGCAGTCGGGCACCGGGGAGCTGTTTTTT. The encoded protein is CASSEWQSGTGELFF.

This clone has a single count. This sequence joins TRBV27 and TRBJ1-2; no clear D. V gave up 6 bases and J gave up 8 bases, with 16 bases separating them. Germline loops: CDR1 MNHEY, CDR2 SMNVEV (reference sequence). The CDR3 covers 13 residues. CDR3 in amino acids: CASSPGWVWGYTF. The CDR3, as DNA: TGTGCCAGCAGCCCCGGATGGGTTTGGGGCTACACCTTC.

Here the CDR3 DNA reads TGCAGCGTTGTAGGGGGTAGGAGGGCAGGGGGCTCCGAGCAGTACTTC. Amino acids: CSVVGGRRAGGSEQYF. This chain joins TRBV29-1 and TRBJ2-7, with 8 bases matching TRBD1. The CDR3 totals 16 residues. Trimming cost V 4 bases and J 6 bases; bases outside gene matches: 17. Germline values: CDR1 SQVTM, CDR2 ANQGSEA.

The CDR3 here is CASSQGLADQFF. Here the CDR3 DNA reads TGCGCCAGCAGCCAAGGGCTAGCGGATCAGTTCTTC. The chain couples TRBV4-1 to TRBJ2-1; TRBD2 matches at 7 bases. V was pared by 1 base and J by 13 bases, with 4 bases of the junction left unmatched. Germline CDR1 MGHRA, CDR2 YSYEKL. This CDR3 comprises 12 residues.

This chain links TRBV5-4 with TRBJ2-7; D not certain. With 5 bases removed from V and 1 base from J, the gap between germline ends came to 13 bases. In germline, CDR1 is SGHNT, CDR2 YYREEE (reference sequence). The CDR3 runs to 14 residues. CDR3 protein: CASSNNDGSYEQYF. DNA of the CDR3: TGTGCCAGCAGTAATAATGATGGTTCCTACGAGCAGTACTTC.

V is TRBV28 and J is TRBJ2-5; 14 nucleotides line up with TRBD2. V shed 7 bases and J 4 bases; nucleotides not matched to a gene: 8. CDR1 is MDHEN, CDR2 SYDVKM, per germline. The CDR3 is 16 residues long. The CDR3 here is CASTLVGLAGGETQYF. Written as DNA, the CDR3 is TGTGCCAGCACCCTAGTCGGACTAGCGGGAGGAGAGACCCAGTACTTC. The full variable domain, its missing parts supplied by reference TRBV28 and TRBJ2-5, is DVKVTQSSRYLVKRTGEKVFLECVQDMDHENMFWYRQDPGLGLRLIYFSYDVKMKEKGDIPEGYSVSREKKERFSLILESASTNQTSMYLCASTLVGLAGGETQYFGPGTRLLVL.

The chain combines TRBV30 with TRBJ2-1; D remains ambiguous. Trimming took 4 bases from V and 7 from J, leaving 17 bases between them. This CDR3 has 14 residues. Germline CDR1 is GTSNPN and CDR2 is SVGIG (reference sequence). CDR3 in DNA: TGTGCCTGGACCCCCCAACCGGGCATAAATGAGCAGTTCTTC. It translates to CAWTPQPGINEQFF.

The V gene is TRBV15, the J gene TRBJ2-1; perhaps TRBD2 as D (6 bases). The CDR3 totals 13 residues. V lost 8 bases and J 2 bases, leaving 10 bases between the germline ends. The germline V gene encodes CDR1 LNHNV and CDR2 YYDKDF (reference sequence). CDR3 in amino acids: CATARGPYNEQFF. In DNA form, the CDR3 reads TGTGCCACCGCGCGGGGTCCCTACAATGAGCAGTTCTTC.

The count of this clone is one. The chain recombines TRBV9 with TRBJ1-5; D is uncertain. V was cut by 0 bases and J by 9 bases, with 16 bases left in between. This CDR3 has 15 amino acids. Germline lookup yields CDR1 SGDLS and CDR2 YYNGEE. The CDR3 is CASSVADTAGSPQHF. DNA of the CDR3: TGTGCCAGCAGCGTAGCCGACACCGCCGGATCGCCCCAGCATTTT. Looking up the rest from reference TRBV9 and TRBJ1-5 gives the full variable domain: DSGVTQTPKHLITATGQRVTLRCSPRSGDLSVYWYQQSLDQGLQFLIQYYNGEERAKGNILERFSAQQFPDLHSELNLSSLELGDSALYFCASSVADTAGSPQHFGDGTRLSIL.

The rearrangement uses TRBV27 and TRBJ2-1; TRBD2 matches 9 bases. V lost 4 bases and J lost 0; bases outside the gene matches: 13. The length of the CDR3 is 19 residues. Germline values: CDR1 MNHEY, CDR2 SMNVEV (reference sequence). In DNA, the CDR3 is TGTGCCAGCAGTTGGCTTAGCGGGGGAGCCTTCACCTCCTACAATGAGCAGTTCTTC. It is translated as CASSWLSGGAFTSYNEQFF.

The CDR3: CASSFQGGGYEQYF. CDR3 DNA sequence: TGTGCCAGCAGCTTTCAAGGGGGCGGTTACGAGCAGTACTTC. J is TRBJ2-7 and V is TRBV5-4, with TRBD1 matching over 7 bases. J gave up 4 bases and V 2 bases, and 6 bases lay outside the gene matches. The CDR3 length is 14 residues. CDR1 and CDR2 (germline): SGHNT, YYREEE (reference sequence).

The chain recombines TRBV27 with TRBJ2-1, with a possible D match to TRBD2 (6 bases). V was cut by 4 bases and J by 0 bases, with 13 bases left in between. This CDR3 is built from 16 residues. The germline V gene has CDR1 MNHEY and CDR2 SMNVEV (reference sequence). In DNA form, the CDR3 reads TGTGCCAGCAGTTCAGTAGCGGCGAGCTCCTACAATGAGCAGTTCTTC. This sequence encodes CASSSVAASSYNEQFF.

The chain recombines TRBV15 with TRBJ1-1; D remains ambiguous. The V and J ends lost 0 bases and 0 bases respectively, with 8 bases between them. CDR1 and CDR2 from the germline V gene are LNHNV and YYDKDF (reference sequence). This CDR3 contains 15 residues. The CDR3 DNA is TGTGCCACCAGCAGAGATAGGTGGGTGAACACTGAAGCTTTCTTT. Translated, it gives CATSRDRWVNTEAFF.

The genes are TRBV11-3 and TRBJ2-7; 7 bases fit TRBD1. Germline trimming cut 5 bases from V and 7 bases from J; bases unmatched to any gene: 8. The CDR3 consists of 13 residues. Germline-derived CDR1 and CDR2 are SGHNT and YENEEA. The CDR3 region has the DNA TGTGCCAGCAGCCCCTCAGGGGGAACTGAGCAGTACTTC. Translated, it gives CASSPSGGTEQYF.

Points on this clone: A junction boundary mismatches the germline segment, possibly from a read error. The chain carries TRBV2 and TRBJ2-5; 10 nucleotides align to TRBD1. CDR1 and CDR2 from the germline V gene are SNHLY and FYNNEI. This CDR3 spans 13 amino acids. CDR3 loop: CASTGTGEEPQYF. CDR3 bases: TGTGCCAGCACCGGGACAGGGGAAGAGCCCCAGTACTTC.

The rearrangement joins TRBV27 to TRBJ1-1; D call uncertain. Trimming left V 4 bases short and J 3 bases short, with 18 bases between. CDR3 length equals 16 residues. Germline-derived CDR1 and CDR2 are MNHEY and SMNVEV (reference sequence). The CDR3 reads CASSSSTGEVYTEAFF. CDR3 bases: TGTGCCAGCAGTTCTTCTACCGGGGAGGTGTACACTGAAGCTTTCTTT.

The V and J genes are TRBV7-9 and TRBJ2-2; D assignment may be TRBD1 or TRBD2 (5 bases each). The CDR3 runs 16 residues. V was trimmed by 5 bases and J by 5 bases, leaving 18 bases between them. Germline CDR1 is SEHNR and CDR2 is FQNEAQ (reference sequence). The DNA for the CDR3 is TGTGCCAGCAGCCCCCCGGGGCAGGGCCTAACCGGGGAGCTGTTTTTT. Amino acids: CASSPPGQGLTGELFF.

This rearrangement joins TRBV9 to TRBJ2-1, with D tentatively TRBD1 or TRBD2 (6 bases each). This CDR3 is 17 amino acids long. Germline-derived CDR1 and CDR2 are SGDLS and YYNGEE. V was shortened by 0 bases and J by 7 bases, with 20 bases between the two germline ends. The CDR3 DNA follows: TGTGCCAGCAGCGTAGGAGGGACCTCGGGGGCCGGGAATGAGCAGTTCTTC. This sequence encodes CASSVGGTSGAGNEQFF.